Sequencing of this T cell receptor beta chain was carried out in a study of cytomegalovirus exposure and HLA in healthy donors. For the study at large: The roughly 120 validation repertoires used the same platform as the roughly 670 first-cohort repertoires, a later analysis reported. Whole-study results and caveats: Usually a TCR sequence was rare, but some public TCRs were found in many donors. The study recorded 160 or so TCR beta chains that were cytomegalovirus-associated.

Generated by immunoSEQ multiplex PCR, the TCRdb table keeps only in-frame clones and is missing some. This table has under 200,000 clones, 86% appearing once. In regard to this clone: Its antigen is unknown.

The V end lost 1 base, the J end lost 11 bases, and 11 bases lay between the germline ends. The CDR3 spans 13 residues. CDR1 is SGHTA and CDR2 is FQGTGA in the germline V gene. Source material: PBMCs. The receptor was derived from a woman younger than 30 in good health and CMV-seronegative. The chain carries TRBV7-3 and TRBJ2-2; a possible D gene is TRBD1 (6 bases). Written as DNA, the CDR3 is TGTGCCAGCAGCTTAAGTTGGGGGCGCGAGCTGTTTTTT. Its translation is CASSLSWGRELFF.